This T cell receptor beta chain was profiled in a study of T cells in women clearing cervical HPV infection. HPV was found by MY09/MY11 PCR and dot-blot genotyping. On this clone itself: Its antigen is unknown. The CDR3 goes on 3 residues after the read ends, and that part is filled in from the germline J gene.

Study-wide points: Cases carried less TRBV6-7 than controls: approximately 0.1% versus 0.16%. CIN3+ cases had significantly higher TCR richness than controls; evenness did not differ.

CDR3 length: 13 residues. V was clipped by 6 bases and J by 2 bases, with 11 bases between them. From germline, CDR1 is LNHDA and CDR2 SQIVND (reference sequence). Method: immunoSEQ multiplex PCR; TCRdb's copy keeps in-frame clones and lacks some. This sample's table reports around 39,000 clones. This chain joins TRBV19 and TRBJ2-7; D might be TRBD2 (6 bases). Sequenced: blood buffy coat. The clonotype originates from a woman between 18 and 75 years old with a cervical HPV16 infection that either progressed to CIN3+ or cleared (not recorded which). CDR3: CASRERLAYEQYF. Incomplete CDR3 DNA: TGTGCCAGTAGGGAGCGACTAGCCTACGAG.